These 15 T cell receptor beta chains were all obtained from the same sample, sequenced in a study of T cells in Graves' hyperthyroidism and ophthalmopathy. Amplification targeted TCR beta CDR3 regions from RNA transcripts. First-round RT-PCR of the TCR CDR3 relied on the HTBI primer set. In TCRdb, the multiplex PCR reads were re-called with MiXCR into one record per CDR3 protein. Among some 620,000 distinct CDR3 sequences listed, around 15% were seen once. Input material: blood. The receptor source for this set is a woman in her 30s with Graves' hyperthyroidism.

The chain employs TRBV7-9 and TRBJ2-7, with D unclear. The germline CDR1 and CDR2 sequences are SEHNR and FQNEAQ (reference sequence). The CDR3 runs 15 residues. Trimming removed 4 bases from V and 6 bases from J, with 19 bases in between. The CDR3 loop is CASSSKVGAGSEQYF. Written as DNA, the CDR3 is TGTGCCAGCAGCTCGAAGGTGGGTGCTGGTAGCGAGCAGTACTTC.

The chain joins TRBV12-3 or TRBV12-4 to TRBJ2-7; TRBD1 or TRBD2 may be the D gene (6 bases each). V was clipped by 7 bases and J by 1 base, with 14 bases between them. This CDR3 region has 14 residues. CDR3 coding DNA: TGTGCCAGCACTCTTGGGGGGCAGTCCTACGAGCAGTACTTC. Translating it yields CASTLGGQSYEQYF.

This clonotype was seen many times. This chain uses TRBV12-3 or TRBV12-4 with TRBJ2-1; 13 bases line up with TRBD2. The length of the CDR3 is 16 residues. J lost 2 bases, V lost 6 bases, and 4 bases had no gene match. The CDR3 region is CASRLLAGGPYNEQFF. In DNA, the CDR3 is TGTGCCAGCAGACTACTAGCGGGAGGGCCCTACAATGAGCAGTTCTTC.

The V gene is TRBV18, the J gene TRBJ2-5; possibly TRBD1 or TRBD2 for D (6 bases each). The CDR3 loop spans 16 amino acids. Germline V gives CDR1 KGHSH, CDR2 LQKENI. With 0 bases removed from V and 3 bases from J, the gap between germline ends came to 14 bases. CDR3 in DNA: TGTGCCAGCTCACCACCGGGGGGCAGGGTAGAAGAGACCCAGTACTTC. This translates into CASSPPGGRVEETQYF.

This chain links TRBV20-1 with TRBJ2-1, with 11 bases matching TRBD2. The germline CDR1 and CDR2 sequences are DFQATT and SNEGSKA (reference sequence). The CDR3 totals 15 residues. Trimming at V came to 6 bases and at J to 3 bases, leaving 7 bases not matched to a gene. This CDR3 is CSAATLAGGYNEQFF. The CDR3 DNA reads TGCAGTGCCGCCACCCTAGCGGGAGGCTACAATGAGCAGTTCTTC.

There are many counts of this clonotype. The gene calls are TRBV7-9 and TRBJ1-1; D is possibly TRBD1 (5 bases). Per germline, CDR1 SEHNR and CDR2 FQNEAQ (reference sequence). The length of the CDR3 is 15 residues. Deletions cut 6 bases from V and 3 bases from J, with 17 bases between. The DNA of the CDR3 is TGTGCCAGCAGGGGACTACGGGATGGTTACACTGAAGCTTTCTTT. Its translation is CASRGLRDGYTEAFF. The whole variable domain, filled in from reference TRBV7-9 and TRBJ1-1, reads DTGVSQNPRHKITKRGQNVTFRCDPISEHNRLYWYRQTLGQGPEFLTYFQNEAQLEKSRLLSDRFSAERPKGSFSTLEIQRTEQGDSAMYLCASRGLRDGYTEAFFGQGTRLTVV.

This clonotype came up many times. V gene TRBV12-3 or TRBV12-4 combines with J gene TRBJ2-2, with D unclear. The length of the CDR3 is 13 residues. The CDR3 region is CASRSANTGELFF. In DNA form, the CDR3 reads TGTGCATCTCGGAGCGCGAACACCGGGGAGCTGTTTTTT.

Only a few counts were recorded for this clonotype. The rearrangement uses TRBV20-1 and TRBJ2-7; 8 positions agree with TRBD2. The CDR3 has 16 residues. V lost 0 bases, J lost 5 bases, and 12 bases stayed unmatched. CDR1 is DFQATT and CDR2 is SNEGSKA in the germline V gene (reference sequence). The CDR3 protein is CSARDYLRAGEHEQYF. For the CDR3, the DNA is TGCAGTGCTAGAGACTACCTTCGAGCGGGAGAACACGAGCAGTACTTC.

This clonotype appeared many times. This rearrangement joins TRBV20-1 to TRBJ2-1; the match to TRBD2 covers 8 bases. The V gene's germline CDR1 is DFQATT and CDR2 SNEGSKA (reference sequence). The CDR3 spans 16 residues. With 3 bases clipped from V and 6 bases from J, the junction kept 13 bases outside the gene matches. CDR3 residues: CSASWTSTQRGNEQFF. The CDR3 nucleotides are TGCAGTGCTAGCTGGACTAGCACACAGAGGGGCAATGAGCAGTTCTTC.

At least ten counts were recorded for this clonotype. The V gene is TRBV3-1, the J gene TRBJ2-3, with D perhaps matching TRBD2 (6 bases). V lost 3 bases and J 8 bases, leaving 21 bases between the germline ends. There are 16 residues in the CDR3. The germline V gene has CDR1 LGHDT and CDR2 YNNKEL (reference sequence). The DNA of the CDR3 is TGTGCCAGCAGCCAGTCTACTAGCTACCAGTCTGGTACGCAGTATTTT. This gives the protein CASSQSTSYQSGTQYF.

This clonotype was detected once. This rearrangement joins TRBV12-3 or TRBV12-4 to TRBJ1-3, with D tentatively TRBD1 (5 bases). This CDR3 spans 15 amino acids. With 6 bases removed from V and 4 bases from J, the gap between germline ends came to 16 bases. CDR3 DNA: TGTGCCAGCAGGGACTGGGGGGTGGAAGGAAACACCATATATTTT. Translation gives CASRDWGVEGNTIYF.

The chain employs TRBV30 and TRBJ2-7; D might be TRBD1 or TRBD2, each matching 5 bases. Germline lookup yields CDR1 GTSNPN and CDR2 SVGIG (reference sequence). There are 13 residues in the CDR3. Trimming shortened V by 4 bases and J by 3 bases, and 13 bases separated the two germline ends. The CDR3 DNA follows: TGTGCCTGGACACCCGGGGCCCTCTACGAGCAGTACTTC. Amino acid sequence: CAWTPGALYEQYF.

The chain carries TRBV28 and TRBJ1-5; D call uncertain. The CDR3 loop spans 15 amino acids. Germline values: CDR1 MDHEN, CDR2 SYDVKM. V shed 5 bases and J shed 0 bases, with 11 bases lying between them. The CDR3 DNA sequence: TGTGCCAGCAGTAATCTTCCTGATAGCAATCAGCCCCAGCATTTT. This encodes CASSNLPDSNQPQHF. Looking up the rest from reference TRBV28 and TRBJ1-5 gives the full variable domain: DVKVTQSSRYLVKRTGEKVFLECVQDMDHENMFWYRQDPGLGLRLIYFSYDVKMKEKGDIPEGYSVSREKKERFSLILESASTNQTSMYLCASSNLPDSNQPQHFGDGTRLSIL.

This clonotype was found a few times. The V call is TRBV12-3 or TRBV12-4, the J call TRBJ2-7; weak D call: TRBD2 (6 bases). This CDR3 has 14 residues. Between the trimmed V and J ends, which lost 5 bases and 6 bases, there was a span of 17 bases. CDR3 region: CASSHVGGKAEQYF. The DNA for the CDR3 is TGTGCCAGCAGTCACGTGGGGGGAAAGGCCGAGCAGTACTTC.

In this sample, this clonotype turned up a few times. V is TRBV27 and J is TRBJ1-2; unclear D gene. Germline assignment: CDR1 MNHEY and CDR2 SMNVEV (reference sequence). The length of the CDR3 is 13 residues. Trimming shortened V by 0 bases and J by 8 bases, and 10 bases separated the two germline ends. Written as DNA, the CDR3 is TGTGCCAGCAGTTTATCCACAGTTTCCGGCTACACCTTC. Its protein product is CASSLSTVSGYTF.